The clone carrying this TCR beta chain was found a few times. Its antigen is unidentified. Between the trimmed V and J ends, which lost 3 bases and 5 bases, there was a span of 8 bases. The CDR3 consists of 12 residues. The germline V gene encodes CDR1 SGHNT and CDR2 YYREEE (reference sequence). 13 Jbeta primers and 60 Vbeta primers were used for the PCR. As processed by the authors: Counted up in a later analysis, unique TCR beta chains came to approximately 83 million, with around 10 million shared. Sequencing was performed with immunoSEQ multiplex PCR; in TCRdb, only in-frame clones are kept and a portion is missing. That table supplies the V and J calls and clone size; D and trimming were determined from the DNA. Of about 190,000 clones in the sample, roughly three quarters are singletons; the top ten hold roughly 1.5%. This sample stems from a study of cytomegalovirus exposure and HLA in healthy donors. Study-wide findings and caveats: By HLA locus, TCR association rates varied in a later analysis, with DRB1 showing the most and HLA-C the fewest. Accurate prediction of most subjects' HLA-A and HLA-B alleles from TCR beta sequences was reported.

V and J are TRBV5-4 and TRBJ1-1; D gene unclear. The clonotype comes from a woman under 30 in good health and CMV-seronegative. Sequencing was carried out using PBMCs. CDR3 in DNA: TGTGCCAGCAGCTGGGCTGATACTGAAGCTTTCTTT. It codes for CASSWADTEAFF.